A selection of T cell receptor beta chains follows, all from one sample in a study of T cell responses to AZD1222 COVID-19 vaccine. The method was immunoSEQ multiplex PCR; TCRdb's version includes in-frame clones alone and lacks a portion of them. The table has approximately 190,000 clones, roughly 93% seen once; the top ten hold 9.2%. The sequencing here drew on peripheral blood, taken on day 0 of AZD1222 vaccination. The receptors come from an adult in good health. The CDR3 runs from the conserved cysteine through the conserved F or W. D genes are given only for firm matches. A clone size is listed for some rows: how often the clone was seen (once, few, many), or a class if it is expanded.

D: NA
V: TRBV10-1
J: TRBJ1-1
size: NA
CDR3: CASSETGPMGTEAFF
DNA: TGCGCCAGCAGTGAAACGGGCCCGATGGGCACTGAAGCTTTCTTT

D: TRBD1
V: TRBV28
J: TRBJ1-1
size: NA
CDR3: CASSLWEGQGIAEAFF
DNA: TGTGCCAGCAGTTTATGGGAGGGACAGGGTATCGCTGAAGCTTTCTTT

D: NA
V: TRBV9
J: TRBJ1-1
size: NA
CDR3: CASSPGLIDEAFF
DNA: TGTGCCAGCAGCCCCGGACTGATAGATGAAGCTTTCTTT

D: NA
V: TRBV21-1
J: TRBJ1-2
size: NA
CDR3: CASSSQDRVGGYTF
DNA: TGTGCCAGCAGCAGCCAGGACAGGGTGGGTGGCTACACCTTC

D: NA
V: TRBV28
J: TRBJ2-7
size: NA
CDR3: CASTYRGRLYEQYF
DNA: TGTGCCAGCACCTATAGAGGGAGGCTCTACGAGCAGTACTTC

D: TRBD2
V: TRBV5-5
J: TRBJ2-5
size: NA
CDR3: CASRGRTSQETQYF
DNA: TGTGCCAGCAGAGGGCGGACTAGCCAAGAGACCCAGTACTTC

D: TRBD1
V: TRBV10-3
J: TRBJ1-4
size: NA
CDR3: CAITPDRNEKLFF
DNA: TGTGCCATCACCCCGGACAGGAACGAAAAACTGTTTTTT

D: NA
V: TRBV5-1
J: TRBJ2-1
size: NA
CDR3: CASSLHRTYNEQFF
DNA: TGCGCCAGCAGCTTACACAGAACGTACAATGAGCAGTTCTTC

D: TRBD2
V: TRBV10-3
J: TRBJ2-7
size: NA
CDR3: CAITSSTSGRNEQYF
DNA: TGTGCCATCACTTCCTCGACTAGCGGGAGGAACGAGCAGTACTTC

D: TRBD1
V: TRBV15
J: TRBJ1-2
size: NA
CDR3: CATSRGDRVKAGYTF
DNA: TGTGCCACCAGCAGAGGAGACAGGGTAAAGGCTGGCTACACCTTC

D: TRBD1
V: TRBV15
J: TRBJ2-7
size: once
CDR3: CATSSPGQREYEQYF
DNA: TGTGCCACCAGCTCACCGGGACAGAGAGAATACGAGCAGTACTTC

D: TRBD1
V: TRBV19
J: TRBJ1-4
size: NA
CDR3: CATTTGWDEKLFF
DNA: TGTGCCACCACGACAGGGTGGGATGAAAAACTGTTTTTT

D: NA
V: TRBV24-1
J: TRBJ2-7
size: NA
CDR3: CATAPQGGRSYEQYF
DNA: TGTGCCACCGCCCCGCAGGGGGGACGCTCCTACGAGCAGTACTTC

D: NA
V: TRBV19
J: TRBJ1-4
size: NA
CDR3: CASLRGPATNEKLFF
DNA: TGTGCCAGTCTCAGAGGGCCAGCAACTAATGAAAAACTGTTTTTT

D: TRBD1
V: TRBV19
J: TRBJ1-5
size: NA
CDR3: CASNDRGQNNQPQHF
DNA: TGTGCCAGTAACGACAGGGGGCAGAACAATCAGCCCCAGCATTTT

D: NA
V: TRBV9
J: TRBJ2-3
size: NA
CDR3: CASSPRVGDTQYF
DNA: TGTGCCAGCAGCCCCAGGGTGGGAGATACGCAGTATTTT

D: NA
V: TRBV5-1
J: TRBJ1-2
size: NA
CDR3: CASSLEWPDNYGYTF
DNA: TGCGCCAGCAGCTTGGAATGGCCGGATAACTATGGCTACACCTTC

D: TRBD1
V: TRBV5-1
J: TRBJ1-6
size: NA
CDR3: CASSLTTGGDNSPLHF
DNA: TGCGCCAGCAGCTTGACGACAGGGGGGGATAATTCACCCCTCCACTTT

D: NA
V: TRBV13
J: TRBJ1-1
size: NA
CDR3: CASSPPLNTEAFF
DNA: TGTGCCAGCAGCCCCCCTTTGAACACTGAAGCTTTCTTT

D: NA
V: TRBV19
J: TRBJ2-5
size: NA
CDR3: CASSMGGAKQETQYF
DNA: TGTGCCAGTAGTATGGGGGGGGCGAAGCAAGAGACCCAGTACTTC

D: NA
V: TRBV5-6
J: TRBJ1-1
size: NA
CDR3: CASSYIRGTEAFF
DNA: TGTGCCAGCAGCTACATCAGGGGCACTGAAGCTTTCTTT

D: TRBD1
V: TRBV3-1/TRBV3-2
J: TRBJ1-2
size: NA
CDR3: CASSQGTGEAYGYTF
DNA: TGTGCCAGCAGCCAGGGGACAGGGGAGGCCTATGGCTACACCTTC

D: TRBD2
V: TRBV3-1/TRBV3-2
J: TRBJ2-7
size: NA
CDR3: CASSLGTRGGEQYF
DNA: TGTGCCAGCAGCCTGGGGACTAGGGGAGGGGAGCAGTACTTC

D: NA
V: TRBV12-3/TRBV12-4
J: TRBJ2-5
size: NA
CDR3: CASSSPPETQYF
DNA: TGTGCCAGCAGTTCCCCCCCGGAGACCCAGTACTTC

D: NA
V: TRBV4-3
J: TRBJ2-7
size: NA
CDR3: CASSQTGQSSYEQYF
DNA: TGCGCCAGCAGCCAAACAGGACAGAGCTCCTACGAGCAGTACTTC

D: NA
V: TRBV9
J: TRBJ2-3
size: NA
CDR3: CASSVGRLDTQYF
DNA: TGTGCCAGCAGCGTAGGAAGGTTGGATACGCAGTATTTT